What follows describes a single T cell receptor (beta chain). From germline, CDR1 is SGHAT and CDR2 FQNNGV. The trim removed 1 base at V and 1 base at J, leaving 1 base unmatched. This CDR3 is built from 15 residues. This entry is derived from a study of blood T cell repertoires in COVID-19. Study overall: The cDNA or gDNA used as material had been derived from T cells, B-cell-depleted T cells, or PBMCs.

How the authors handled the data: Researchers report that nucleated cell counts were estimated from reference gene primer amplification. TCRdb's copy holds only in-frame clones and misses some; the assay was immunoSEQ multiplex PCR. That table supplies the V and J calls and clone size; D and trimming were determined from the DNA. This table has about 230,000 clones, roughly 85% appearing once. The TCR originated in a man between 35 and 55 years old with acute or convalescent COVID-19. The chain joins TRBV11-2 to TRBJ2-7, with 10 bases aligning to TRBD2. The sequenced sample consisted of peripheral blood. The CDR3 nucleotides read TGTGCCAGCAGCTTAGTAGCGGGGGGATCCTACGAGCAGTACTTC. Amino acids: CASSLVAGGSYEQYF. Full variable domain (missing parts from reference TRBV11-2 and TRBJ2-7): EAGVAQSPRYKIIEKRQSVAFWCNPISGHATLYWYQQILGQGPKLLIQFQNNGVVDDSQLPKDRFSAERLKGVDSTLKIQPAKLEDSAVYLCASSLVAGGSYEQYFGPGTRLTVT.